This TCR beta chain was identified during a study of shared clonotypes between healthy human individuals. Study overall: The donor pool was made up of a couple of women and a few men aged 18 to 49.

Trimming left V 0 bases short and J 6 bases short, with 11 bases between. The CDR3 loop spans 14 amino acids. CDR1 MNHEY and CDR2 SVGAGI come from the germline V gene. Template amounts of 250 to 350 ng DNA, around 33,000 T cell genomes, were employed in unsorted PBMC replicate PCRs. Only in-frame clones appear in the TCRdb table, and some are missing; sequencing was by immunoSEQ multiplex PCR. The table includes 450,000 to 500,000 clones, 81% detected once. The receptor was derived from a woman between 35 and 50 years old in good health. Some clones in this sample may be carry-over from other donors' samples. Sequenced material: PBMCs. The rearrangement joins TRBV6-5 to TRBJ2-5, with D perhaps TRBD2 (5 bases). This CDR3 is CASSYSGSVQTQYF. DNA of the CDR3: TGTGCCAGCAGTTACTCGGGTAGCGTACAGACCCAGTACTTC.